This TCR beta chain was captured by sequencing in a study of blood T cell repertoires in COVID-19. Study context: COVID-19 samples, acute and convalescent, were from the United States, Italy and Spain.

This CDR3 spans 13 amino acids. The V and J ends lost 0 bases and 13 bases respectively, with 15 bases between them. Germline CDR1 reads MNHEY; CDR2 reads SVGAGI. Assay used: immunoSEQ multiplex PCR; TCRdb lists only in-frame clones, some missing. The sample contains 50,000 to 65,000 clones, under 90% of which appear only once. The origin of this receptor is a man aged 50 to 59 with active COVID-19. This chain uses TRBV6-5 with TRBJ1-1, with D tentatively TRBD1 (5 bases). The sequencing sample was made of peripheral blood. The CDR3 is CASSYSPGYRGFF. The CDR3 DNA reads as TGTGCCAGCAGTTACTCTCCAGGGTATAGGGGTTTCTTT.